This section outlines one T cell receptor beta chain sequence together with its context. Its cognate antigen is unknown. The data were taken from a study of CD8+ T cells in alopecia areata. Study-level findings and limits: Since there was just one nonresponder, nobody can yet say how baseline CD8+ expansion ties to response. More clonal than normal scalp was lesional scalp, particularly alopecia totalis/universalis.

The CDR3 consists of 14 residues. The V gene lost 4 bases and the J gene lost 1 base, with 11 bases spanning the gap. Germline CDR1 SGHRS, CDR2 YFSETQ. Reverse transcription of extracted RNA yielded cDNA, which provided the sequencing template. Sequencing was performed with immunoSEQ multiplex PCR; in TCRdb, only in-frame clones are kept and a portion is missing. The data hold 200,000 to 250,000 clones, with under 70% observed a single time. Noted treatment: oral pan-JAK inhibitor, 5-10 mg twice daily. The sequences come from CD4+ T cells sorted from blood, collected at week 4, from a patient treated with tofacitinib. The chain uses TRBV5-1 and TRBJ1-1; D gene uncertain. This clonotype was sampled from a human donor with alopecia areata. CDR3 protein: CASSGLEANTEAFF. The DNA of the CDR3 is TGCGCCAGCAGCGGGCTAGAAGCGAACACTGAAGCTTTCTTT.